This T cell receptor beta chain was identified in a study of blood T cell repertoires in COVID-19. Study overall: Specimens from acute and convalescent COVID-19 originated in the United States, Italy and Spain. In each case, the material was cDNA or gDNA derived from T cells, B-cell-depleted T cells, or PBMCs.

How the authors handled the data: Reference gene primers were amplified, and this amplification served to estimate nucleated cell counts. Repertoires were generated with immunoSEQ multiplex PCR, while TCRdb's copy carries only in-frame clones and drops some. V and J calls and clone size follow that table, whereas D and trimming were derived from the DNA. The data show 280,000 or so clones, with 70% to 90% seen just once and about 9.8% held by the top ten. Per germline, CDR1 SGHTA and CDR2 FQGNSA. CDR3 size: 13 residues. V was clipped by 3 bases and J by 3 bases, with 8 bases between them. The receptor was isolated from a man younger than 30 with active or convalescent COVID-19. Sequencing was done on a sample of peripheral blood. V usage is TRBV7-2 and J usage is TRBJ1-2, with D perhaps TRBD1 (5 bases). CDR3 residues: CASSFRGDYGYTF. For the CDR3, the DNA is TGTGCCAGCAGCTTTCGGGGGGACTATGGCTACACCTTC.